This T cell receptor beta chain was recorded in a study of OX40 agonist ivuxolimab in advanced cancers. Generated by immunoSEQ multiplex PCR, the TCRdb table keeps only in-frame clones and is missing some. The sample lists 95,000 to 100,000 clones; around 83% were seen once. Germline V gene data show CDR1 as MNHNY and CDR2 as SVGAGI (reference sequence). The V gene lost 2 bases and the J gene lost 1 base, with 8 bases spanning the gap. The CDR3 consists of 15 residues. The rearrangement links TRBV6-6 to TRBJ2-2, with D possibly matching TRBD2 (6 bases). This sequence was found in an adult with an advanced solid tumor such as melanoma, head and neck, liver or kidney cancer. The sample here was CD4+ or CD8+ T cells sorted from blood, taken in a trial of the OX40 agonist ivuxolimab. The CDR3 DNA reads TGTGCCAGCAGTTACGGGCGGGGGAACACCGGGGAGCTGTTTTTT. As protein: CASSYGRGNTGELFF.